This T cell receptor (beta chain) was observed in a study of OX40 agonist ivuxolimab in advanced cancers. With regard to the full study: Ivuxolimab, which targeted the costimulatory receptor OX40 (CD134), was an agonistic, fully human IgG2 monoclonal antibody. Intravenous ivuxolimab was administered to patients every 2 weeks at six dose levels: 0.01, 0.1, 0.3, 1.5, 3 and 10 mg/kg. Of the 50 to 55 patients in dose escalation, some 20 had hepatocellular carcinoma, about 15 had melanoma, 9 had renal cell carcinoma and 9 had head and neck cancer. In the dose-escalation cohort, 82.7% of patients were male, and the mean age was approximately 60 years, with a range of about 20 to 79. Prior anti-PD-1, anti-PD-L1 or anti-CTLA-4 therapy was permitted, and roughly two fifths of dose-escalation patients had received checkpoint inhibitors. Three dose-escalation patients achieved partial responses, one with hepatocellular carcinoma and two with cutaneous melanoma. The point of sequencing TCRbeta in the periphery was to test whether ivuxolimab changed TCR sequence diversity and drove clonal T-cell expansion. The paper reports the monotherapy dose-escalation portion (N = 52 patients) of the phase I ivuxolimab trial. The research as a whole found: Which antigens the clonally expanded peripheral T cells were specific for was not determined. Partial responders in the 0.1-3.0 mg/kg groups had among the lowest normalized peripheral clonal expansion, especially among CD8+ T cells. At doses of 0.1 to 3.0 mg/kg, clonal expansion of both CD4+ and CD8+ blood T cells was observed from baseline to week 6. Low levels of normalized T-cell clonal expansion were also seen in some patients who did not respond. After ivuxolimab, more expanded clones were found on average in CD8+ T cells than in CD4+ T cells.

Of note for this clone: The antigen it binds to is not known. No base qualities exist here, and no much larger clone lies one base off it.

The trial excluded patients who had a history of autoimmune disease or who were on systemic immunosuppression. Peripheral blood for TCR sequencing was collected from all dose cohorts at baseline, on cycle 4 day 1, and on cycle 7 day 1. The samples were taken from a phase I, first-in-human, multicenter, open-label dose-escalation trial of ivuxolimab. Adults with locally advanced or metastatic melanoma, renal cell, hepatocellular, or head and neck squamous cell carcinoma were enrolled in the trial. CD4+ and CD8+ T cells were sorted separately from peripheral blood before TCR sequencing. The germline V gene specifies MDHEN as CDR1 and SYDVKM as CDR2. V is cut by 7 bases and J by 4 bases, and the space between the germline ends is 13 bases. Including cysteine and phenylalanine, the CDR3 has 13 amino acids. The retained sequence is limited to the CDR3, 39 bases, with the frame set at the first base. To sequence the TCRbeta CDR3 region, genomic DNA was isolated from the sorted cells. The immunoSEQ Assay was used to sequence the TCRbeta CDR3 regions. As stored in TCRdb, this immuneACCESS dataset retains in-frame rearrangements with V and J assigned. A fraction of the clones does not appear; measured against another copy, unresolved V genes explain less than half of the discrepancy, and the remainder lacks a known reason. The sample table contains approximately 89,000 clones; only one count was recorded for roughly nine tenths of them. The biggest ten clones account for about 2% of the sample.

This TCR came from an adult with an advanced solid tumor such as melanoma, head and neck, liver or kidney cancer. The sequence joins TRBV28 to TRBJ1-2; D gene: possibly TRBD1, on 5 matching bases. This specimen consisted of CD4+ or CD8+ T cells sorted from blood, obtained in a trial of the OX40 agonist ivuxolimab. The nucleotide sequence is given as TGTGCCAGCACCTGGGGGGGAACCTATGGCTACACCTTC. The resulting protein is CASTWGGTYGYTF.